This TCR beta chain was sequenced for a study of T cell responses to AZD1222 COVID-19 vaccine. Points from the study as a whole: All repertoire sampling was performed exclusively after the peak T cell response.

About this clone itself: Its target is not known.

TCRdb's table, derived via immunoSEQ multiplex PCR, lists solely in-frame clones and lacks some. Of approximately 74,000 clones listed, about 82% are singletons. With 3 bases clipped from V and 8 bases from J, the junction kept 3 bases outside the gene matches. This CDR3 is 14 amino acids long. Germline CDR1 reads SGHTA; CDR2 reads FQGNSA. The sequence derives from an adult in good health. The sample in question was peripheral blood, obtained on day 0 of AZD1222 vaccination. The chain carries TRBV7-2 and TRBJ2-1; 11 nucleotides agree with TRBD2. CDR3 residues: CASSFSGGEYEQFF. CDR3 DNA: TGTGCCAGCAGCTTTAGCGGGGGGGAGTATGAGCAGTTCTTC.